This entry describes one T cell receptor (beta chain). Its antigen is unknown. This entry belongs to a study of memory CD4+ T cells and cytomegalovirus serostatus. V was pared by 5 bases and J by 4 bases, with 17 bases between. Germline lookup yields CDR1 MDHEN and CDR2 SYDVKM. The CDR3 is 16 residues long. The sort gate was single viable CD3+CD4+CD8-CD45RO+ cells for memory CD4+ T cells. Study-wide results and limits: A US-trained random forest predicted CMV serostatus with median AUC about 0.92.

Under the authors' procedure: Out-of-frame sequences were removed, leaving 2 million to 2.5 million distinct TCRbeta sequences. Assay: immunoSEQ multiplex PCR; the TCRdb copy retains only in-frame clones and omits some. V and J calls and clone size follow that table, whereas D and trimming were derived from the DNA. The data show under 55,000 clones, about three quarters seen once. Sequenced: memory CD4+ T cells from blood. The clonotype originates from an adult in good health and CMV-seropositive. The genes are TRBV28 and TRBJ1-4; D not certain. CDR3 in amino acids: CASSQRTNPVNEKLFF. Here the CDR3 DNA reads TGTGCCAGCAGTCAACGAACAAACCCCGTTAATGAAAAACTGTTTTTT.